The rows below give T cell receptor beta chains drawn from one sample of a study of blood T cell repertoires in COVID-19. Sequencing used immunoSEQ multiplex PCR; TCRdb keeps in-frame clones, though not all of them. Of 250,000 to 300,000 clones listed, 88% were seen once; the top ten hold about 1%. Sequenced: PBMCs or T cells enriched from blood (not recorded which). These receptors came from a woman aged 25 to 39 who had recovered from COVID-19. Each CDR3 is given with its conserved first and last residue. D genes are given only for firm matches. Only part of the rows carry a size: once, few, many, or a class if the clone is expanded.

cdr3_aa,cdr3_nt,clone_size,j_call,d_call,v_call
CASRLGIGQGGQPQHF,TGTGCCAGTAGACTCGGAATCGGGCAGGGTGGGCAGCCCCAGCATTTT,.,TRBJ1-5,.,TRBV19
CASSQVTGMNTEAFF,TGTGCCAGCAGCCAAGTTACGGGGATGAACACTGAAGCTTTCTTT,.,TRBJ1-1,.,TRBV14
CASSPKLAQQNTEAFF,TGTGCCAGCAGCCCTAAGTTGGCACAGCAGAACACTGAAGCTTTCTTT,.,TRBJ1-1,.,TRBV7-9
CASSYFTENTEAFF,TGTGCCAGCAGTTATTTTACAGAGAACACTGAAGCTTTCTTT,.,TRBJ1-1,.,TRBV6-2/TRBV6-3
CASSGPLDSDTQYF,TGCGCCAGCAGTGGGCCTTTAGACTCAGATACGCAGTATTTT,.,TRBJ2-3,.,TRBV10-1
CASSRYTIYF,TGTGCCAGCAGCCGGTACACCATATATTTT,.,TRBJ1-3,.,TRBV6-5
CASSLVGSYEQYF,TGTGCCAGCAGCTTGGTCGGGTCCTACGAGCAGTACTTC,.,TRBJ2-7,.,TRBV5-5
CASSGTVVTEAFF,TGTGCCAGCAGCGGGACAGTCGTCACTGAAGCTTTCTTT,few,TRBJ1-1,.,TRBV9
CASGQTLANYGYTF,TGTGCCAGCGGACAGACTTTAGCTAACTATGGCTACACCTTC,.,TRBJ1-2,.,TRBV6-5
CASSRAGAYNSPLHF,TGTGCCAGCAGTCGGGCAGGGGCGTATAATTCACCCCTCCACTTT,.,TRBJ1-6,.,TRBV2
CASSLRRGYGYTF,TGTGCCAGCAGCTTAAGAAGAGGTTATGGCTACACCTTC,.,TRBJ1-2,.,TRBV7-3
CASKGGGSNQPQHF,TGTGCCAGCAAAGGGGGAGGGAGCAATCAGCCCCAGCATTTT,.,TRBJ1-5,.,TRBV28
CASSVGSTGSNEQYF,TGTGCCAGCTCAGTTGGGTCCACAGGGTCCAACGAGCAGTACTTC,.,TRBJ2-7,.,TRBV18
CASSFGLIIRGEKLFF,TGTGCCAGCAGTTTCGGACTCATAATAAGAGGTGAAAAACTGTTTTTT,.,TRBJ1-4,.,TRBV28
CASSQIDRGHHGELFF,TGTGCCAGCAGCCAAATCGACAGGGGGCATCACGGGGAGCTGTTTTTT,.,TRBJ2-2,TRBD1,TRBV7-3
CASSEEAGQGLLLPYNEQFF,TGTGCCAGCAGTGAAGAGGCGGGACAGGGGCTCCTTCTCCCTTACAATGAGCAGTTCTTC,.,TRBJ2-1,TRBD1,TRBV6-1
CASSQDVETGPGF,TGCGCCAGCAGCCAAGATGTAGAGACAGGTCCGGGCTTT,.,TRBJ1-1,.,TRBV4-3
CASRFRHSYEQYF,TGTGCCAGTAGGTTCAGGCACTCCTACGAGCAGTACTTC,.,TRBJ2-7,.,TRBV19
CASSLFNPVVQGTFYSGNTIYF,TGCGCCAGCAGCCTGTTTAATCCCGTAGTACAGGGGACCTTCTACTCTGGAAACACCATATATTTT,.,TRBJ1-3,TRBD1,TRBV5-1
CASSLAGLAKNIQYF,TGTGCCAGCAGCTTAGCGGGGCTAGCCAAAAACATTCAGTACTTC,.,TRBJ2-4,.,TRBV7-6
CASSLGTGGYGYTF,TGTGCCAGCTCACTTGGGACAGGAGGATATGGCTACACCTTC,.,TRBJ1-2,TRBD1,TRBV18
CASSRQGGAQPQHF,TGTGCCAGCAGTCGACAGGGGGGTGCTCAGCCCCAGCATTTT,.,TRBJ1-5,TRBD1,TRBV6-5
CSVVRPLYRDTEAFF,TGCAGCGTTGTTAGGCCACTGTATCGGGACACTGAAGCTTTCTTT,.,TRBJ1-1,.,TRBV29-1
CASSQAERRAQGAIYF,TGTGCCAGCTCCCAGGCTGAGAGGAGGGCCCAAGGCGCCATATATTTT,.,TRBJ1-3,.,TRBV9
CSVIGQVEGYTF,TGCAGCGTAATCGGACAGGTGGAAGGCTACACCTTC,.,TRBJ1-2,TRBD1,TRBV29-1
CSARDRGTQYF,TGCAGTGCTAGAGATAGGGGGACCCAGTACTTC,.,TRBJ2-5,.,TRBV20-1
CAWAQRGASYSNQPQHF,TGTGCCTGGGCACAGCGGGGCGCGAGTTATAGCAATCAGCCCCAGCATTTT,.,TRBJ1-5,.,TRBV30